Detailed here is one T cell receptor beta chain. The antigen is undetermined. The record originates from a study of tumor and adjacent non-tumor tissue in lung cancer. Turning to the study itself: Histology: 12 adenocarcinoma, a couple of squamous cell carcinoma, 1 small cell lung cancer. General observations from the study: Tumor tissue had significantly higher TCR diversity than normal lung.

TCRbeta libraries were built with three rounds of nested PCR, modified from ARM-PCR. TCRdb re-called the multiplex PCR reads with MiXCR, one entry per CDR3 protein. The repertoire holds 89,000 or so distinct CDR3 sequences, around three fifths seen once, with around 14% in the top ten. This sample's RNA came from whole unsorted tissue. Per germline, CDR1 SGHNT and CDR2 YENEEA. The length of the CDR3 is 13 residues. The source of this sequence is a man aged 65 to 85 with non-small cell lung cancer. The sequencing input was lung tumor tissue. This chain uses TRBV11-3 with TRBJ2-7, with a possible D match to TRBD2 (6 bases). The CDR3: CGCSLEGWSEQYF. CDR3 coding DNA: TGTGGTTGCAGCTTGGAGGGCTGGTCGGAGCAGTACTTC.